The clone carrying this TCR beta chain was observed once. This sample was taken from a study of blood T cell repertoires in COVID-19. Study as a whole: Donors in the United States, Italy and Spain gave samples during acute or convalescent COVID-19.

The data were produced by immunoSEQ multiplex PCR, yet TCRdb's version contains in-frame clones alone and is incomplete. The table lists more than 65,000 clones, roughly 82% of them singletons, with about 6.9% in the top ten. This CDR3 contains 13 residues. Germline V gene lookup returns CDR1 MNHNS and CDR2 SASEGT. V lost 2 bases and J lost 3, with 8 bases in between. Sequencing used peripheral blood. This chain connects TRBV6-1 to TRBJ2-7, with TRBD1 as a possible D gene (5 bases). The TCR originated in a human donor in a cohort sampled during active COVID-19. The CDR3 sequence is CASSEPGIYEQYF. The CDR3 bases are TGTGCCAGCAGTGAACCAGGGATCTACGAGCAGTACTTC.